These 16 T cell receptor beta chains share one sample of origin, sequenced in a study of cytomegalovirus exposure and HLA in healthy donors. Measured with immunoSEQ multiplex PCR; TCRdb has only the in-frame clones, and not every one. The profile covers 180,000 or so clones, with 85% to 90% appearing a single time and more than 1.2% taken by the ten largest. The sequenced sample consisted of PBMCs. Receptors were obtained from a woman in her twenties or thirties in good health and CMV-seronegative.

The CDR3 is CASSEQGARLYGYTF. CDR3 coding DNA: TGTGCCAGTAGTGAACAGGGGGCACGACTCTATGGCTACACCTTC. The chain couples TRBV19 to TRBJ1-2; 9 nucleotides line up with TRBD1. Germline V gene sequence: CDR1 LNHDA, CDR2 SQIVND (reference sequence). Trimming took 5 bases from V and 4 from J; bases not matched to a gene: 8. The CDR3 consists of 15 residues.

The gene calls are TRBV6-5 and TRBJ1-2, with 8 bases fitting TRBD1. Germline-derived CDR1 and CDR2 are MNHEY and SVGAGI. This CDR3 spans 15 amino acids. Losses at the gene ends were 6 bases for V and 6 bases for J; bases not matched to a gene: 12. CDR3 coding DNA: TGTGCCAGCAGGGAAATCAGGGGGCTTTTGGATGGCTACACCTTC. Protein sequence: CASREIRGLLDGYTF.

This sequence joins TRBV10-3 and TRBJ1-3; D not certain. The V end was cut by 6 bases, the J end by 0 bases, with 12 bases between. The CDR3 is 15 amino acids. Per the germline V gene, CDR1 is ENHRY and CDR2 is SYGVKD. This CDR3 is CAIREQKSSGNTIYF. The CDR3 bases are TGTGCCATCAGAGAGCAAAAGAGCTCTGGAAACACCATATATTTT.

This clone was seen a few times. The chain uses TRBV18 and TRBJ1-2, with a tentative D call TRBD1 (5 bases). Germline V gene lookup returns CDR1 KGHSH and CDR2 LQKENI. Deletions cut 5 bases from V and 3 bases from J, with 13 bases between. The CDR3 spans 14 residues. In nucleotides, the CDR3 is TGTGCCAGCTCATCAACCCGCAGGGACTATGGCTACACCTTC. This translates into CASSSTRRDYGYTF. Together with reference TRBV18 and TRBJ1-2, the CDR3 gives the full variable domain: NAGVMQNPRHLVRRRGQEARLRCSPMKGHSHVYWYRQLPEEGLKFMVYLQKENIIDESGMPKERFSAEFPKEGPSILRIQQVVRGDSAAYFCASSSTRRDYGYTFGSGTRLTVV.

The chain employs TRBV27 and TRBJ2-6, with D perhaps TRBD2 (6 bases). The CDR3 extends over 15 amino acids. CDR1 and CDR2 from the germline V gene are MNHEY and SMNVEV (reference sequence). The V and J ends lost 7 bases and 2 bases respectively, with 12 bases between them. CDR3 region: CASKFAGTGANVLTF. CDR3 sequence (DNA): TGTGCCAGCAAGTTTGCGGGGACTGGGGCCAACGTCCTGACTTTC.

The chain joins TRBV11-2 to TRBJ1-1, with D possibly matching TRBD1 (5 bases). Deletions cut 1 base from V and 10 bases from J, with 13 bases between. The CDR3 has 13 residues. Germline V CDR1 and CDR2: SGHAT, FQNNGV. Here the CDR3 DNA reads TGTGCCAGCAGCTTAGGCGGGACGGGGTTAGCTTTCTTT. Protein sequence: CASSLGGTGLAFF.

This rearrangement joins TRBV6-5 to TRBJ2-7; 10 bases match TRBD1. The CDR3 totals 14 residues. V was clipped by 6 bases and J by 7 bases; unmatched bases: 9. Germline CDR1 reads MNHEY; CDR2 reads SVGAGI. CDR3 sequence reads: CASRAWGTGEEQYF. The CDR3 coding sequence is TGTGCCAGCAGGGCTTGGGGGACAGGGGAAGAGCAGTACTTC.

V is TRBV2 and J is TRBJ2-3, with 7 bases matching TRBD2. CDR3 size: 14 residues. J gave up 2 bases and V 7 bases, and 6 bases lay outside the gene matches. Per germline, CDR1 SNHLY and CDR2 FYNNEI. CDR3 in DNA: TGTGCCAGCAATCAGCGGGGACCCACAGATACGCAGTATTTT. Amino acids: CASNQRGPTDTQYF.

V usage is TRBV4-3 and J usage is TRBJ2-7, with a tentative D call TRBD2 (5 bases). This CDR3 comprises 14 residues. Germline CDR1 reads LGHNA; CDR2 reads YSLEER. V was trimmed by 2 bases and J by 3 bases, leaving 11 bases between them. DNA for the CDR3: TGCGCCAGCAGCCAATCCGGGGAAAACTACGAGCAGTACTTC. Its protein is CASSQSGENYEQYF.

The CDR3 coding sequence is TGTGCCAGCAGCTGGGGGCTAGCGGGGGATAGCACCGGGGAGCTGTTTTTT. Protein: CASSWGLAGDSTGELFF. The chain couples TRBV7-8 to TRBJ2-2; 10 bases map to TRBD2. CDR3 size: 17 residues. Germline V lookup: CDR1 SGHVS, CDR2 FQNEAQ. The V gene end was trimmed by 4 bases and the J gene end by 4 bases; junction bases not matched to a gene: 9.

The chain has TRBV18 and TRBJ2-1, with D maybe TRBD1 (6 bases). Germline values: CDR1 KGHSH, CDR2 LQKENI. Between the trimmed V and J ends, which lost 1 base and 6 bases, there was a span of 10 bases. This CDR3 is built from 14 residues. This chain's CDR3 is CASSPLVQGNEQFF. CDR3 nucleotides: TGTGCCAGCTCACCACTTGTACAGGGCAATGAGCAGTTCTTC.

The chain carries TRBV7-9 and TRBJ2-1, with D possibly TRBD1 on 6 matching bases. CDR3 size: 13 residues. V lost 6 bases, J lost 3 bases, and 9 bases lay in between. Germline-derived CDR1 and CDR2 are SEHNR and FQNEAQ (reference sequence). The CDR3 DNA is TGTGCCAGCAGTTCGACAGGCTACAATGAGCAGTTCTTC. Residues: CASSSTGYNEQFF.

The CDR3 sequence: CSVPGETQYF. CDR3 DNA: TGCAGCGTCCCGGGGGAGACCCAGTACTTC. The rearrangement links TRBV29-1 to TRBJ2-5; D may be TRBD2 (5 bases). Trimming removed 6 bases at V and 5 bases at J, with 7 bases between. Germline values: CDR1 SQVTM, CDR2 ANQGSEA. The CDR3 extends over 10 amino acids.

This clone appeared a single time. In nucleotides, the CDR3 is TGTGCCAGCAGCTTGGGTGGCGGACAGGGTTATTCACCCCTCCACTTT. It translates to CASSLGGGQGYSPLHF. The J gene is TRBJ1-6, the V gene TRBV5-6; 8 bases agree with TRBD1. The germline V gene encodes CDR1 SGHDT and CDR2 YYEEEE. The CDR3 has 16 amino acids. V was clipped by 0 bases and J by 8 bases; unmatched bases: 7.

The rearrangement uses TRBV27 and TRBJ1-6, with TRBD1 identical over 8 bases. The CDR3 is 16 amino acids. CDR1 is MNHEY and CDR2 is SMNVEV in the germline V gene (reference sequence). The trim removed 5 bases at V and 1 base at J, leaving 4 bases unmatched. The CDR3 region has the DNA TGTGCCAGCAGTCCGCGACAGGGGTCCTATAATTCACCCCTCCACTTT. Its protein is CASSPRQGSYNSPLHF.

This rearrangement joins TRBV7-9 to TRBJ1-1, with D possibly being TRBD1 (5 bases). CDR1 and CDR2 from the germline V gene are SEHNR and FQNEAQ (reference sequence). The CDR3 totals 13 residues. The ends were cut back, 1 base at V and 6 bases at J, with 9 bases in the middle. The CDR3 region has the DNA TGTGCCAGCAGCTTAGGCGGGGCATCTGAAGCTTTCTTT. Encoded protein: CASSLGGASEAFF.